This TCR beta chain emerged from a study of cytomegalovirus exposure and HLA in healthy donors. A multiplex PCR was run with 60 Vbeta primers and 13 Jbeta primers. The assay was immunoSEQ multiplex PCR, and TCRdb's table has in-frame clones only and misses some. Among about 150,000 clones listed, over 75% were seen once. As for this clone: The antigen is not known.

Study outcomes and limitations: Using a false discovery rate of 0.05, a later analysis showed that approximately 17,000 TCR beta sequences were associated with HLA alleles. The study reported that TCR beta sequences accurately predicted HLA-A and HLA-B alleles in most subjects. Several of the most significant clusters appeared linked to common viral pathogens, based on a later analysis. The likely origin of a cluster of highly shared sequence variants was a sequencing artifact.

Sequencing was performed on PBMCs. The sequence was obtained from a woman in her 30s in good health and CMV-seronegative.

The chain's CDR3 is CASSQEPGQGAGEQFF. CDR3 DNA sequence: TGCGCCAGCAGCCAAGAACCGGGACAGGGGGCAGGTGAGCAGTTCTTC. This chain joins TRBV4-3 and TRBJ2-1; 12 bases are shared with TRBD1. The trim removed 0 bases at V and 9 bases at J, leaving 6 bases unmatched. The length of the CDR3 is 16 residues. Germline V gene sequence: CDR1 LGHNA, CDR2 YSLEER.